Shown below are 20 T cell receptor beta chains from a single sample sequenced in a study of T cell changes during pregnancy in multiple sclerosis. Repertoires were generated with immunoSEQ multiplex PCR, while TCRdb's copy carries only in-frame clones and drops some. The repertoire holds 65,000 to 75,000 clones, with around nine tenths as singletons. This material consisted of peripheral blood, taken after pregnancy. These receptors were collected from a female donor in good health, enrolled as a control in a pregnancy study.

In its sample, this clone was seen once. V usage is TRBV9 and J usage is TRBJ2-1, with a tentative D call TRBD2 (9 bases). CDR1 SGDLS and CDR2 YYNGEE come from the germline V gene. V shed 3 bases and J shed 5 bases, with 21 bases lying between them. CDR3 size: 17 residues. CDR3 DNA: TGTGCCAGCAGCGCAACAGGGGGACTAGCCGTAAACAATGAGCAGTTCTTC. Protein: CASSATGGLAVNNEQFF.

The gene calls are TRBV13 and TRBJ2-2, with 11 nucleotides matching TRBD2. Germline V gives CDR1 PRHDT, CDR2 FYEKMQ (reference sequence). The CDR3 is made up of 16 amino acids. Trimming took 5 bases from V and 5 from J; bases not matched to a gene: 7. The CDR3 loop is CASSPRGLAGTGELFF. Written as DNA, the CDR3 is TGTGCCAGCAGCCCCCGAGGACTAGCGGGTACCGGGGAGCTGTTTTTT.

The rearrangement joins TRBV6-6 to TRBJ1-4; D is undetermined. V lost 4 bases and J lost 4, with 13 bases in between. From germline, CDR1 is MNHNY and CDR2 SVGAGI (reference sequence). The CDR3 is 15 amino acids. Written as DNA, the CDR3 is TGTGCCAGCAGTTTCTACAGCCGCCTTAATGAAAAACTGTTTTTT. This translates into CASSFYSRLNEKLFF.

The V call is TRBV7-9, the J call TRBJ2-7; the match to TRBD1 covers 7 bases. Germline V CDR1 and CDR2: SEHNR, FQNEAQ (reference sequence). The CDR3 is made up of 17 amino acids. After removal of 5 bases from V and 5 bases from J, the junction contained 18 bases not matched to a gene. This CDR3 is CASSPDRVFPIENEQYF. The CDR3 nucleotides are TGTGCCAGCAGCCCTGACAGGGTTTTTCCCATTGAGAACGAGCAGTACTTC. Full variable domain (missing parts from reference TRBV7-9 and TRBJ2-7): DTGVSQNPRHKITKRGQNVTFRCDPISEHNRLYWYRQTLGQGPEFLTYFQNEAQLEKSRLLSDRFSAERPKGSFSTLEIQRTEQGDSAMYLCASSPDRVFPIENEQYFGPGTRLTVT.

This chain connects TRBV5-6 to TRBJ2-7; tentative D call: TRBD1 (6 bases). This CDR3 is built from 14 residues. V lost 6 bases, J lost 1 base, and 14 bases lay in between. CDR1 and CDR2 (germline): SGHDT, YYEEEE. The CDR3 spells CASTLGRGSYEQYF. CDR3 sequence (DNA): TGTGCCAGCACACTTGGCAGGGGTTCCTACGAGCAGTACTTC. Filled out from reference TRBV5-6 and TRBJ2-7, the complete variable domain reads DAGVTQSPTHLIKTRGQQVTLRCSPKSGHDTVSWYQQALGQGPQFIFQYYEEEERQRGNFPDRFSGHQFPNYSSELNVNALLLGDSALYLCASTLGRGSYEQYFGPGTRLTVT.

This clone was picked up one time. The chain combines TRBV18 with TRBJ2-7, with a tentative D call TRBD1 (6 bases). The CDR3 is made up of 14 amino acids. Germline V gene lookup returns CDR1 KGHSH and CDR2 LQKENI. Trimming removed 4 bases from V and 2 bases from J, with 12 bases in between. The CDR3: CASSHVGTTYEQYF. For the CDR3, the DNA is TGTGCCAGCTCACACGTGGGGACAACCTACGAGCAGTACTTC. Full variable domain (missing parts from reference TRBV18 and TRBJ2-7): NAGVMQNPRHLVRRRGQEARLRCSPMKGHSHVYWYRQLPEEGLKFMVYLQKENIIDESGMPKERFSAEFPKEGPSILRIQQVVRGDSAAYFCASSHVGTTYEQYFGPGTRLTVT.

The genes are TRBV7-8 and TRBJ2-5; 12 bases map to TRBD2. The J call could be wrong; TRBJ2-7 is a better fit for the DNA end. The CDR3 runs 18 residues. Germline values: CDR1 SGHVS, CDR2 FQNEAQ. As DNA, the CDR3 is TGTGCCAGCAGCTCACACCTAGCGGGGGGGCCGGTGGCCTACGAGCAGTACTTC. It codes for CASSSHLAGGPVAYEQYF.

The chain uses TRBV5-1 and TRBJ2-7; tentatively, D is TRBD1 (5 bases). Trimming took off 10 bases at V and 6 bases at J, with 14 bases between the two ends. Germline CDR1 reads SGHRS; CDR2 reads YFSETQ. The CDR3 runs 11 residues. The CDR3 sequence is CACAGIGEQYF. Here the CDR3 DNA reads TGCGCCTGTGCAGGGATAGGCGAGCAGTACTTC.

The V gene is TRBV11-2, the J gene TRBJ2-2, with 14 bases identical to TRBD2. Germline CDR1 and CDR2: SGHAT and FQNNGV. Germline trimming cut 4 bases from V and 3 bases from J; bases unmatched to any gene: 10. CDR3 size: 19 residues. The CDR3 loop is CASSYARLAGGRDTGELFF. The CDR3 DNA is TGTGCCAGCAGCTATGCCCGACTAGCGGGAGGGCGAGACACCGGGGAGCTGTTTTTT. The full variable domain, completed using reference TRBV11-2 and TRBJ2-2, is EAGVAQSPRYKIIEKRQSVAFWCNPISGHATLYWYQQILGQGPKLLIQFQNNGVVDDSQLPKDRFSAERLKGVDSTLKIQPAKLEDSAVYLCASSYARLAGGRDTGELFFGEGSRLTVL.

V and J are TRBV27 and TRBJ1-6, with TRBD1 matching over 9 bases. CDR3 length: 14 residues. V lost 6 bases, J lost 14 bases, and 11 bases stayed unmatched. The germline CDR1 and CDR2 sequences are MNHEY and SMNVEV (reference sequence). DNA of the CDR3: TGTGCCAGCAGACGGACAGGGGTAGTTGCGGCCCTCCACTTT. Translating it yields CASRRTGVVAALHF.

This rearrangement joins TRBV29-1 to TRBJ1-2; 7 bases are shared with TRBD1. V was pared by 7 bases and J by 8 bases, with 7 bases of the junction left unmatched. The CDR3 contains 11 residues. CDR1 and CDR2 from the germline V gene are SQVTM and ANQGSEA. Written as DNA, the CDR3 is TGCAGCGGACGACAGGGAGGCGGCTACACCTTC. Protein: CSGRQGGGYTF.

The chain carries TRBV4-2 and TRBJ1-3, with D perhaps matching TRBD1 (5 bases). The CDR3 totals 16 residues. V shed 0 bases and J shed 4 bases, with 13 bases lying between them. Germline loops: CDR1 LGHNA, CDR2 YNFKEQ. CDR3 in DNA: TGTGCCAGCAGCCAAGATCTCAGACAGTTAGGAAACACCATATATTTT. Amino acids: CASSQDLRQLGNTIYF.

The genes are TRBV7-2 and TRBJ1-6; the D gene is possibly TRBD1 (5 bases). Germline V CDR1 and CDR2: SGHTA, FQGNSA. The CDR3 is 15 amino acids. Trimming shortened V by 6 bases and J by 9 bases, and 18 bases separated the two germline ends. The DNA for the CDR3 is TGTGCCAGCAGACCCTCGGGGACTCGAGGTTCACCCCTCCACTTT. Translation gives CASRPSGTRGSPLHF.

V usage is TRBV9 and J usage is TRBJ2-3, with 9 bases identical to TRBD2. Germline values: CDR1 SGDLS, CDR2 YYNGEE. V was clipped by 4 bases and J by 0 bases; unmatched bases: 9. The CDR3 is made up of 17 amino acids. This chain's CDR3 is CASSLYGLAPSTDTQYF. CDR3 bases: TGTGCCAGCAGCCTATACGGACTAGCGCCTAGCACAGATACGCAGTATTTT.

This chain connects TRBV10-3 to TRBJ2-1, with 7 bases lining up with TRBD2. The germline V gene has CDR1 ENHRY and CDR2 SYGVKD. The CDR3 extends over 15 amino acids. V shed 7 bases and J 2 bases; nucleotides not matched to a gene: 8. The CDR3 region is CAIKGVSGTYNEQFF. The CDR3 DNA sequence: TGTGCCATCAAAGGAGTAAGCGGGACCTACAATGAGCAGTTCTTC.

The gene calls are TRBV19 and TRBJ1-6, with a possible D match to TRBD1 (5 bases). Looked up from germline, CDR1 is LNHDA and CDR2 is SQIVND (reference sequence). The CDR3 runs to 16 residues. The germline V and J ends were trimmed by 1 base and 10 bases, with 17 bases remaining between them. The CDR3 DNA reads as TGTGCCAGTAGTATAGTAGGGGCCCCGACGCGGTCACCCCTCCACTTT. It codes for CASSIVGAPTRSPLHF.

This sequence joins TRBV6-5 and TRBJ2-2; D might be TRBD1 (5 bases). The CDR3 loop spans 16 amino acids. V gave up 3 bases and J gave up 4 bases, with 15 bases separating them. Germline CDR1 reads MNHEY; CDR2 reads SVGAGI. CDR3 sequence reads: CASSYSDQGSTGELFF. The DNA of the CDR3 is TGTGCCAGCAGTTATTCGGACCAGGGAAGCACCGGGGAGCTGTTTTTT.

The V and J genes are TRBV7-9 and TRBJ2-7, with D possibly being TRBD2 (7 bases). The germline gives CDR1 SEHNR, CDR2 FQNEAQ (reference sequence). The V and J ends lost 0 bases and 6 bases respectively, with 18 bases between them. CDR3 length: 16 residues. The CDR3 here is CASSLARGAIVVEQYF. Written as DNA, the CDR3 is TGTGCCAGCAGCTTAGCTCGGGGGGCAATAGTAGTCGAGCAGTACTTC.

The DNA of the CDR3 is TGTGCCAGCAGCTTGCGGACTAGCGTAATCTACGAGCAGTACTTC. Protein: CASSLRTSVIYEQYF. The chain couples TRBV5-6 to TRBJ2-7, with 9 bases identical to TRBD2. Germline V CDR1 and CDR2: SGHDT, YYEEEE. The CDR3 is 15 residues long. The trim removed 1 base at V and 3 bases at J, leaving 5 bases unmatched.

The V and J genes are TRBV21-1 and TRBJ2-4; the D call in the table, TRBD2, was not verified against the DNA. TRBV21-1 is termed a pseudogene. This CDR3 is built from 17 residues. CDR3 bases: TGTGCCAGCAGCAAAGCCCTAGACGGACTAGCCAAAAACATTCAGTACTTC. It specifies CASSKALDGLAKNIQYF.